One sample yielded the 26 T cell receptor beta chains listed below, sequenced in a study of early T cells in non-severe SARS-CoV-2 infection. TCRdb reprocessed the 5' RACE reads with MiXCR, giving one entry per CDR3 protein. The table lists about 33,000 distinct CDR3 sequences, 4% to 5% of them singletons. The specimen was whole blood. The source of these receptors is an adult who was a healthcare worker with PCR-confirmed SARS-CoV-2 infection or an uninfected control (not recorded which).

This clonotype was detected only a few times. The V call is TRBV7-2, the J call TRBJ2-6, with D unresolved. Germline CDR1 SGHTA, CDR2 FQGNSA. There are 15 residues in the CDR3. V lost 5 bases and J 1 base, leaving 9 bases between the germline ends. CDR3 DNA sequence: TGTGCCAGCAGCCCTCGATGGTCTGGGGCCAACGTCCTGACTTTC. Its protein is CASSPRWSGANVLTF.

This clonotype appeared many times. The CDR3: CASSPGQGPYGYTF. The CDR3, as DNA: TGTGCCAGCTCACCTGGACAGGGGCCCTATGGCTACACCTTC. The chain carries TRBV18 and TRBJ1-2, with TRBD1 matching over 9 bases. This CDR3 is built from 14 residues. Losses at the gene ends were 3 bases for V and 4 bases for J; bases not matched to a gene: 3. Germline values: CDR1 KGHSH, CDR2 LQKENI.

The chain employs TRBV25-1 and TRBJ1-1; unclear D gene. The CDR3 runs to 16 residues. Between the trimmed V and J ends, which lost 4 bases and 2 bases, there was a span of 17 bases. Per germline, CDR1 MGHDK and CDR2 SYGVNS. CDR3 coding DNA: TGTGCCAGCAGTGTATTAGACGCCCAAGGAAACACTGAAGCTTTCTTT. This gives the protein CASSVLDAQGNTEAFF.

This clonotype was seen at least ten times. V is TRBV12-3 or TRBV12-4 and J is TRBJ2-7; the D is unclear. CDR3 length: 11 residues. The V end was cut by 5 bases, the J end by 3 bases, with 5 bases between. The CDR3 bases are TGTGCCAGCAGTGACAACTACGAGCAGTACTTC. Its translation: CASSDNYEQYF.

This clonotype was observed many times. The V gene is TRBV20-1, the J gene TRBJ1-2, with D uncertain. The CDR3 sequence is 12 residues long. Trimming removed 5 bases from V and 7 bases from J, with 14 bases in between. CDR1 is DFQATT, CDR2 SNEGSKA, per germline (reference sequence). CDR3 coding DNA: TGCAGTGCTGGGAGGGTCATCGTTGGCTACACCTTC. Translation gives CSAGRVIVGYTF.

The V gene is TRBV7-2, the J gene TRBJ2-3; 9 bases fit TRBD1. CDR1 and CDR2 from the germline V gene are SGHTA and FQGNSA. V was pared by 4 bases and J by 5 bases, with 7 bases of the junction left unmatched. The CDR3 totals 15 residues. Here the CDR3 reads CASSSGTGTLDTQYF. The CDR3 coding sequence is TGTGCCAGCAGCTCCGGGACAGGGACCTTAGATACGCAGTATTTT.

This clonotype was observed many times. This chain's CDR3 is CASSLGPLNQPQHF. CDR3 DNA: TGTGCCAGCAGTTTGGGGCCCCTAAATCAGCCCCAGCATTTT. The J gene is TRBJ1-5, the V gene TRBV27; D may be TRBD1 (5 bases). The CDR3 is made up of 14 amino acids. Germline CDR1 and CDR2: MNHEY and SMNVEV (reference sequence). Deletions cut 3 bases from V and 4 bases from J, with 10 bases between.

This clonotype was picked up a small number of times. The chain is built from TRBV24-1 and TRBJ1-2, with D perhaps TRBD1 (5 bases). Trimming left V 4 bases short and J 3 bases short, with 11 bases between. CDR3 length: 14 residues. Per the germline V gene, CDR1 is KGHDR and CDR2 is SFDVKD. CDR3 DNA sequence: TGTGCCACCAGTGACCCGGGGCGCGACTATGGCTACACCTTC. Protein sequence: CATSDPGRDYGYTF.

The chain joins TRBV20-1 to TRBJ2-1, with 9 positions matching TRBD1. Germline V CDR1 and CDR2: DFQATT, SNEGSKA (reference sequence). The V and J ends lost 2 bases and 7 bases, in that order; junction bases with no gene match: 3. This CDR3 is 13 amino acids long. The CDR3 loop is CSARRDRANEQFF. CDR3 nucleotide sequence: TGCAGTGCTAGACGGGACAGGGCTAATGAGCAGTTCTTC.

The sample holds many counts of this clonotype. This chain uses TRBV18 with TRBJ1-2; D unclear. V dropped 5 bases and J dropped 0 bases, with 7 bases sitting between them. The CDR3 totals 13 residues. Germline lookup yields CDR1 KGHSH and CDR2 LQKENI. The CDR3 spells CASSFGTNYGYTF. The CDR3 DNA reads TGTGCCAGCTCATTTGGAACTAACTATGGCTACACCTTC.

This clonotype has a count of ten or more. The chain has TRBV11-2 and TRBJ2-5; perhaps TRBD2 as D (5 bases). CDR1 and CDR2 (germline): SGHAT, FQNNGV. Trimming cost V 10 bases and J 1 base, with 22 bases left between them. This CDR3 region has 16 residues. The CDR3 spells CATSTPLGRGQETQYF. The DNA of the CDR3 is TGTGCCACTTCGACCCCCTTAGGACGGGGCCAAGAGACCCAGTACTTC.

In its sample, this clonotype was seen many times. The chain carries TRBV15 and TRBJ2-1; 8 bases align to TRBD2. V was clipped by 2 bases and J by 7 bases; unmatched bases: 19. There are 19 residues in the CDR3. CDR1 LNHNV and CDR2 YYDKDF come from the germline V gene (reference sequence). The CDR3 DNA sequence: TGTGCCACCAGCAGACCAACTGGAATCACGGGACTAGTCAAGAATGAGCAGTTCTTC. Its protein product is CATSRPTGITGLVKNEQFF.

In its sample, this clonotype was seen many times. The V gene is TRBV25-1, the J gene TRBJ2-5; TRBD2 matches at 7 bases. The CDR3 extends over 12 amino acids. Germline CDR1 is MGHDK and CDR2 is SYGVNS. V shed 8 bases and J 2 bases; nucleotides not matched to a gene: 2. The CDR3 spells CASQGGQETQYF. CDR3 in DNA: TGTGCCAGCCAGGGAGGGCAAGAGACCCAGTACTTC.

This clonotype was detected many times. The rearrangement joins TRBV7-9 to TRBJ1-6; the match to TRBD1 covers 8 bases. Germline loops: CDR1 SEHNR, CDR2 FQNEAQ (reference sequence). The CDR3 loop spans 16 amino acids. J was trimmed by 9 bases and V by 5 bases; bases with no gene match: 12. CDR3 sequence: CASSPETGVIGSPLHF. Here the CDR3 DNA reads TGTGCCAGCAGCCCAGAGACAGGGGTGATTGGTTCACCCCTCCACTTT.

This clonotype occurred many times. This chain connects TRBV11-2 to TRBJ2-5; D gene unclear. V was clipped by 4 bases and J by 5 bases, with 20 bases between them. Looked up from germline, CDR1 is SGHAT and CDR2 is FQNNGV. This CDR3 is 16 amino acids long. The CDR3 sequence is CASSSSKTRVTETQYF. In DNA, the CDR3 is TGTGCCAGCAGCTCCTCGAAGACGCGAGTGACGGAGACCCAGTACTTC.

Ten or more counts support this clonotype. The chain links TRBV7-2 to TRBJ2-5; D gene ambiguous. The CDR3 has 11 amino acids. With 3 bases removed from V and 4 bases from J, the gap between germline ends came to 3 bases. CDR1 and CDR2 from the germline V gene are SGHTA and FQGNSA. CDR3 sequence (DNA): TGTGCCAGCAGCTTTTCAGAGACCCAGTACTTC. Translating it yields CASSFSETQYF.

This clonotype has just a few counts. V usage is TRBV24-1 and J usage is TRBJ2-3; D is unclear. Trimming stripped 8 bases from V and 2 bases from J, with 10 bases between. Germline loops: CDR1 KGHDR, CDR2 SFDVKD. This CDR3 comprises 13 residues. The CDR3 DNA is TGTGCCACCAACGACCACACCACAGATACGCAGTATTTT. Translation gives CATNDHTTDTQYF.

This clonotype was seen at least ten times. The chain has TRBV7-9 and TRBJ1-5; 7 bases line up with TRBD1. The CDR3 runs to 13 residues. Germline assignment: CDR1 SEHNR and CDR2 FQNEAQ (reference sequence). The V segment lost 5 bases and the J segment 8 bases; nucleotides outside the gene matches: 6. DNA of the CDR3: TGTGCCAGCAGCCCGACAGGGAGGGAGCCCCAGCATTTT. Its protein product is CASSPTGREPQHF. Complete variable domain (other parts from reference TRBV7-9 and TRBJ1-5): DTGVSQNPRHKITKRGQNVTFRCDPISEHNRLYWYRQTLGQGPEFLTYFQNEAQLEKSRLLSDRFSAERPKGSFSTLEIQRTEQGDSAMYLCASSPTGREPQHFGDGTRLSIL.

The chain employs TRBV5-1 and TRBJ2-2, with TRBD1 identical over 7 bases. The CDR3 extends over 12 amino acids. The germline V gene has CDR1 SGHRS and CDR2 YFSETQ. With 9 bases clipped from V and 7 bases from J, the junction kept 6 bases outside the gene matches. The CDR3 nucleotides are TGCGCCACAGGACAGGAAGGCGGGGAGCTGTTTTTT. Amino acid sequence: CATGQEGGELFF.

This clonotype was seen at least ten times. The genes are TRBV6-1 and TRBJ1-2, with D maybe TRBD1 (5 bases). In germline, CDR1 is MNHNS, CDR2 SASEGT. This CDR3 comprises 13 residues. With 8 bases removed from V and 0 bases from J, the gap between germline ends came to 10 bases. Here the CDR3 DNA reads TGTGCCAGCGAGGACATCTCTAACTATGGCTACACCTTC. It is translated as CASEDISNYGYTF.

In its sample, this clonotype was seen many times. In DNA, the CDR3 is TGCAGTGCAGCAGACCTGACGGAAGAGACCCAGTACTTC. Protein: CSAADLTEETQYF. The rearrangement uses TRBV20-1 and TRBJ2-5; D is unresolved. The CDR3 is 13 residues long. V lost 6 bases and J lost 3, with 14 bases in between. Per the germline V gene, CDR1 is DFQATT and CDR2 is SNEGSKA (reference sequence).

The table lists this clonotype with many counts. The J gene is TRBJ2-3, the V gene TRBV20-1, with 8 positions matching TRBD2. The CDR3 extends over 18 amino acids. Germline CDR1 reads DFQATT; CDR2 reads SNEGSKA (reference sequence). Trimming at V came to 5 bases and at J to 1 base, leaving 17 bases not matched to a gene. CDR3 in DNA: TGCAGTGCTGGTGACCCGAGCGGGGGCGTTGCCGGCACAGATACGCAGTATTTT. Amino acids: CSAGDPSGGVAGTDTQYF.

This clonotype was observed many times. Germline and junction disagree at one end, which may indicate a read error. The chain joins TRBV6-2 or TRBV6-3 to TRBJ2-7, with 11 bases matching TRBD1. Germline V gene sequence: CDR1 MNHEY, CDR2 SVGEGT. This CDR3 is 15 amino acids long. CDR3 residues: CASSYLDRGRSEQYF. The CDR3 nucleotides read TGTGCCAGCAGCTACTTGGACAGGGGGCGAAGCGAGCAGTACTTC.

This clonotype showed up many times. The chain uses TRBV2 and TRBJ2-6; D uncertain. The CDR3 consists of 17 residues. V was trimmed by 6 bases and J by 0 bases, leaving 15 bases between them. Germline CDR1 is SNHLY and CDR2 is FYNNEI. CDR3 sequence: CASSPNQGSSGANVLTF. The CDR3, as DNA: TGTGCCAGCAGCCCTAATCAAGGAAGCTCTGGGGCCAACGTCCTGACTTTC.

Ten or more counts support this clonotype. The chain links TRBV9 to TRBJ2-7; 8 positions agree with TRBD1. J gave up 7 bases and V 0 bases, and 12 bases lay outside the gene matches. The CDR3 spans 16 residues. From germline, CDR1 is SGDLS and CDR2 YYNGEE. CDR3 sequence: CASSVADRVLEVEQYF. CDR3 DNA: TGTGCCAGCAGCGTAGCGGACAGGGTATTGGAGGTGGAGCAGTACTTC.

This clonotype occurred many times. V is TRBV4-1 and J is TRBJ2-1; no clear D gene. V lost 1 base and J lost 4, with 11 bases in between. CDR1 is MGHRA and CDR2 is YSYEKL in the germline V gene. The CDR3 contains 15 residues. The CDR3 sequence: CASSQGGADYNEQFF. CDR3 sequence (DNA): TGCGCCAGCAGCCAAGGAGGAGCTGATTACAATGAGCAGTTCTTC.